The source of this T cell receptor (beta chain) is a study of blood T cell repertoires in COVID-19. Across the study: Samples came from the United States, Italy and Spain, spanning acute and convalescent COVID-19. T cells, B-cell-depleted T cells, or PBMCs supplied cDNA or gDNA.

During active infection, Seattle patients enrolled and were then monitored through disease. Original processing methods: Amplification from reference gene primers served as the basis for estimated nucleated cell counts. Profiling relied on immunoSEQ multiplex PCR, and the TCRdb table lists in-frame clones only, not all of them. D and trimming come from the DNA, and the V and J calls and clone size come from that table. The sample has 55,000 to 70,000 clones, approximately 90% seen once. Sequenced sample: peripheral blood. The receptor comes from a woman aged 50 to 65 with COVID-19, enrolled during active disease.

CDR3 DNA: TGTGCCAGCAGTGGGGGGTGGGATCCCCACGAGCAGTACTTC. Translated, it gives CASSGGWDPHEQYF. The rearrangement uses TRBV28 and TRBJ2-7; D possibly corresponds to TRBD2 (6 bases). V gave up 5 bases and J gave up 5 bases, with 16 bases separating them. Germline V gives CDR1 MDHEN, CDR2 SYDVKM. The CDR3 loop spans 14 amino acids.